These T cell receptor beta chains were read from a single sample in a study of T cells in Graves' hyperthyroidism and ophthalmopathy. TCRdb ran MiXCR on the multiplex PCR reads and lists one entry per CDR3 protein. The repertoire holds roughly 650,000 distinct CDR3 sequences, with more than 15% as singletons. The sample taken for sequencing was blood. These receptors came from a woman between 40 and 50 years old with Graves' ophthalmopathy. The CDR3 runs from the conserved cysteine through the conserved F or W. The order of the fields is V gene, clone size, J gene, D gene, CDR3 protein, CDR3 DNA. D genes are given only for firm matches. Clone size is given for some rows only: seen once, a few or many times, or a class if the clone is expanded.

>TRBV20-1|many|TRBJ2-1|NA
CSASHRGYQEGEQFF
TGCAGTGCTAGTCACCGGGGCTACCAGGAGGGTGAGCAGTTCTTC
>TRBV29-1|NA|TRBJ2-3|TRBD1
CSVSRDRASTDTQYF
TGCAGCGTCAGCCGGGACAGGGCTAGCACAGATACGCAGTATTTT
>TRBV20-1|many|TRBJ2-7|TRBD2
CSASSGTSGSYEQYF
TGCAGTGCTAGTTCCGGGACTAGCGGCTCCTACGAGCAGTACTTC
>TRBV7-9|few|TRBJ2-2|TRBD2
CASSPSSGGNTGELFF
TGTGCCAGCAGCCCGTCTAGCGGGGGGAACACCGGGGAGCTGTTTTTT
>TRBV3-1|NA|TRBJ2-1|TRBD2
CASSSYPAGSRYEQFF
TGTGCCAGCAGCTCATATCCAGCGGGAAGCCGCTATGAGCAGTTCTTC
>TRBV5-1|NA|TRBJ2-1|NA
CASSRLQGSSYNEQFF
TGCGCCAGCAGCAGGCTACAGGGAAGCTCCTACAATGAGCAGTTCTTC
>TRBV18|few|TRBJ2-7|TRBD2
CASSPGGTSGNNEQYF
TGTGCCAGCTCACCAGGGGGGACTAGCGGGAATAACGAGCAGTACTTC
>TRBV2|many|TRBJ2-7|TRBD2
CASSETRTSASYEQYF
TGTGCCAGCAGTGAAACCAGGACTAGCGCCTCCTACGAGCAGTACTTC
>TRBV2|NA|TRBJ1-2|NA
CASSAEGWNYGYTF
TGTGCCAGCAGTGCAGAGGGCTGGAACTATGGCTACACCTTC
>TRBV2|NA|TRBJ2-5|NA
CASSEASGGTSGEYQETQYF
TGTGCCAGCAGTGAAGCTTCGGGCGGTACAAGCGGAGAATACCAAGAGACCCAGTACTTC
>TRBV19|many|TRBJ2-5|TRBD2
CASSTTSGSTETQYF
TGTGCCAGTAGTACAACTAGCGGGAGTACAGAGACCCAGTACTTC
>TRBV29-1|many|TRBJ2-1|NA
CSVGRGTLYNEQFF
TGCAGCGTGGGGAGGGGGACTCTCTACAATGAGCAGTTCTTC
>TRBV20-1|many|TRBJ1-2|NA
CSARDLAGEFGYTF
TGCAGTGCTAGAGATTTGGCAGGGGAGTTTGGCTACACCTTC
>TRBV20-1|few|TRBJ1-1|NA
CSATGGRGNRWAEAFF
TGCAGTGCTACCGGGGGGAGGGGGAACAGGTGGGCTGAAGCTTTCTTT
>TRBV25-1|NA|TRBJ2-1|NA
CASSEWYSEQFF
TGTGCCAGCAGTGAATGGTACAGTGAGCAGTTCTTC
>TRBV7-9|many|TRBJ2-7|NA
CASSLSGRTYEQYF
TGTGCCAGCAGCCTTAGCGGAAGAACCTACGAGCAGTACTTC